Listed below are T cell receptor beta chains from one sample, sequenced in a study. TCRdb re-derived calls from the RT-PCR reads in MiXCR, one entry per CDR3 protein. The sample has more than 600,000 distinct CDR3 sequences, over 12% seen once; the top ten hold about 3.9%. Sequenced input: memory CD4+ T cells from blood. The receptors shown here come from a female donor in good health, serving as a healthy control. The conserved cysteine and the conserved F or W are not part of the CDR3 here. Each record gives: CDR3 protein, V gene.

CDR3: ASITGQGAGELF
V: TRBV6-1

CDR3: ASNRGGQGEKLF
V: TRBV12-3/TRBV12-4

CDR3: ATSRDKVLGYEQY
V: TRBV15

CDR3: AISDRDYGYT
V: TRBV10-3

CDR3: ASSEVAISTDTQY
V: TRBV6-1

CDR3: ASSLDTGSNSPLH
V: TRBV7-6

CDR3: ASSPRTGDNEQF
V: TRBV7-2

CDR3: ASTQAYEQY
V: TRBV6-5

CDR3: ASQGSGYEQY
V: TRBV4-3

CDR3: ASSSGTGVGGYT
V: TRBV28

CDR3: ASSQDRRGKD
V: TRBV4-2

CDR3: SASQYLASQETQY
V: TRBV20-1

CDR3: ASSSQSPSVTYEQY
V: TRBV7-2

CDR3: ASSLVQGAPRDTQY
V: TRBV5-1

CDR3: ASTYGWTQY
V: TRBV6-5

CDR3: ASRAGTSLTGELF
V: TRBV5-1

CDR3: ASSNGQGKNYGYT
V: TRBV2

CDR3: ASSYSRTDNQPQH
V: TRBV6-5

CDR3: ASSPGLGRTNEQY
V: TRBV6-2/TRBV6-3

CDR3: SARNRRGPNEQF
V: TRBV20-1

CDR3: ASSSFRITGELF
V: TRBV7-8

CDR3: SLSEFQETQY
V: TRBV20-1

CDR3: ASKTGSSGNTIY
V: TRBV6-6

CDR3: SAPDFRSYNEQF
V: TRBV20-1

CDR3: ASTVASTDTQY
V: TRBV5-1

CDR3: ASSGHPSYNEQF
V: TRBV6-1

CDR3: SAPPRPNTEAF
V: TRBV20-1

CDR3: SASNTGLNGYT
V: TRBV20-1

CDR3: ASSFGGYTDTQY
V: TRBV5-1

CDR3: ASTRDTRGEQY
V: TRBV12-3/TRBV12-4

CDR3: ASSLRGLYLGEETQY
V: TRBV27

CDR3: ASSQEVRGGEQF
V: TRBV4-1